Listed here are 22 T cell receptor beta chains from one sample, sequenced in a study of sequential checkpoint blockade in melanoma. The treatment is: randomized to nivolumab then ipilimumab (arm A) or the reverse (arm B). Assay used: immunoSEQ multiplex PCR; TCRdb lists only in-frame clones, some missing. The sample lists fewer than 40,000 clones, roughly 88% occurring once. The material was CD8+ T cells sorted from blood (inferred from file names), obtained from a patient given nivolumab and ipilimumab in sequence. All receptors come from a human donor with melanoma.

V is TRBV18 and J is TRBJ2-5, with D perhaps TRBD2 (6 bases). The tail of the sequence fits TRBJ2-7 better, so the J call may be wrong. The CDR3 has 14 amino acids. CDR1 is KGHSH, CDR2 LQKENI, per germline. The CDR3 DNA follows: TGTGCCAGCTCACCACCGAGGAGGGTCTACGAGCAGTACTTC. It encodes CASSPPRRVYEQYF.

V and J are TRBV7-9 and TRBJ2-1; D not resolved. This CDR3 comprises 18 residues. Trimming removed 6 bases from V and 0 bases from J, with 21 bases in between. The germline V gene has CDR1 SEHNR and CDR2 FQNEAQ (reference sequence). CDR3 nucleotide sequence: TGTGCCAGCAGTTCCAACTCATACGGGTTCAGCTCCTACAATGAGCAGTTCTTC. It specifies CASSSNSYGFSSYNEQFF.

This CDR3 reads CASEGDRETQYF. DNA for the CDR3: TGTGCCAGCGAAGGGGACAGGGAGACCCAGTACTTC. The chain links TRBV7-9 to TRBJ2-5; 8 bases match TRBD1. The germline V gene encodes CDR1 SEHNR and CDR2 FQNEAQ (reference sequence). The CDR3 runs to 12 residues. The J segment lost 5 bases and the V segment lost 8 bases, leaving 4 bases of the junction unmatched.

This chain connects TRBV6-1 to TRBJ2-7; D is possibly TRBD2 (5 bases). CDR1 MNHNS and CDR2 SASEGT come from the germline V gene. This CDR3 has 15 amino acids. Trimming left V 5 bases short and J 1 base short, with 15 bases between. CDR3 sequence reads: CASSPGSPFSYEQYV. The CDR3 nucleotides read TGTGCCAGCAGTCCGGGGAGCCCCTTTTCCTACGAGCAGTACGTC.

The chain joins TRBV5-4 to TRBJ2-1, with 14 bases matching TRBD2. The CDR3 runs to 14 residues. V gave up 4 bases and J gave up 11 bases; unmatched junction bases: 5. Per the germline V gene, CDR1 is SGHNT and CDR2 is YYREEE (reference sequence). The CDR3 spells CASSGGLAGDKQFF. The DNA of the CDR3 is TGTGCCAGCAGCGGGGGACTAGCGGGAGATAAGCAGTTCTTC.

The chain recombines TRBV16 with TRBJ2-3, with D unclear. Trimming took off 4 bases at V and 0 bases at J, with 11 bases between the two ends. Germline V gene data show CDR1 as KGHSY and CDR2 as FQNENV. The CDR3 runs 15 residues. The CDR3 region has the DNA TGTGCCAGCAGCCGTGCGTTTCGTAGCACAGATACGCAGTATTTT. Translation: CASSRAFRSTDTQYF.

V is TRBV27 and J is TRBJ2-7; 14 nucleotides match TRBD2. The V segment lost 2 bases and the J segment 2 bases; nucleotides outside the gene matches: 2. This CDR3 spans 16 amino acids. Germline assignment: CDR1 MNHEY and CDR2 SMNVEV (reference sequence). The CDR3 DNA sequence: TGTGCCAGCAGTTTAGGGGGACTAGCGGGGGCCTACGAGCAGTACTTC. This codes for CASSLGGLAGAYEQYF.

The V and J genes are TRBV7-3 and TRBJ2-6; D gene uncertain. Trimming pared 3 bases from V and 0 bases from J, leaving 3 bases between. Germline CDR1 is SGHTA and CDR2 is FQGTGA. There are 14 residues in the CDR3. The CDR3 DNA reads TGTGCCAGCAGCTTCAGCTCTGGGGCCAACGTCCTGACTTTC. As protein: CASSFSSGANVLTF.

The rearrangement uses TRBV4-3 and TRBJ2-2; D is unclear. In germline, CDR1 is LGHNA, CDR2 YSLEER. With 2 bases removed from V and 1 base from J, the gap between germline ends came to 2 bases. This CDR3 contains 13 residues. CDR3: CASSQLNTGELFF. DNA of the CDR3: TGCGCCAGCAGCCAACTGAACACCGGGGAGCTGTTTTTT.

This chain uses TRBV7-2 with TRBJ1-5, with a possible D match to TRBD1 (6 bases). This CDR3 is built from 15 residues. Trimming removed 0 bases at V and 5 bases at J, with 11 bases between. Germline V gives CDR1 SGHTA, CDR2 FQGNSA. CDR3 amino acids: CASSLAYRVDQPQHF. In DNA form, the CDR3 reads TGTGCCAGCAGCTTAGCGTACAGGGTAGATCAGCCCCAGCATTTT.

This clone occurred a few times. CDR3 amino acids: CASSLRDRGYEQYF. The DNA of the CDR3 is TGTGCCAGCAGCTTACGGGACAGAGGCTACGAGCAGTACTTC. The rearrangement uses TRBV7-9 and TRBJ2-7, with TRBD1 identical over 7 bases. The CDR3 has 14 amino acids. With 2 bases clipped from V and 3 bases from J, the junction kept 4 bases outside the gene matches. Germline V gene lookup returns CDR1 SEHNR and CDR2 FQNEAQ (reference sequence).

J is TRBJ2-1 and V is TRBV27, with 7 bases matching TRBD1. Germline lookup yields CDR1 MNHEY and CDR2 SMNVEV (reference sequence). The junction had 9 bases not matched to a gene; V was cut back by 5 bases and J by 8 bases. CDR3 length equals 14 residues. Written as DNA, the CDR3 is TGTGCCAGCAGTGGGACAGTAATATTCGATGAGCAGTTCTTC. Its translation is CASSGTVIFDEQFF.

This clone was recorded once. The chain carries TRBV27 and TRBJ1-5, with a tentative D call TRBD1 (6 bases). Trimming removed 2 bases from V and 0 bases from J, with 8 bases in between. Germline CDR1 MNHEY, CDR2 SMNVEV (reference sequence). The CDR3 spans 15 residues. CDR3: CASSLAGASNQPQHF. Here the CDR3 DNA reads TGTGCCAGCAGTTTAGCAGGGGCTAGCAATCAGCCCCAGCATTTT.

The chain combines TRBV10-3 with TRBJ1-1; D might be TRBD1 (5 bases). Per the germline V gene, CDR1 is ENHRY and CDR2 is SYGVKD. CDR3 length equals 12 residues. Trimming left V 10 bases short and J 4 bases short, with 13 bases between. The CDR3 region is CATIGASTEAFF. The CDR3 DNA follows: TGTGCCACCATAGGGGCGAGCACTGAAGCTTTCTTT.

The chain uses TRBV4-3 and TRBJ2-3; D perhaps matches TRBD2 (6 bases). Germline V gives CDR1 LGHNA, CDR2 YSLEER. V lost 4 bases to trimming and J lost 2 bases, with 10 bases between them. This CDR3 contains 14 residues. The CDR3 reads CASSPGTYTDTQYF. The CDR3 bases are TGCGCCAGCAGCCCAGGGACTTACACAGATACGCAGTATTTT.

V and J are TRBV7-8 and TRBJ2-3; TRBD2 might be the D (6 bases). Trimming took off 1 base at V and 1 base at J, with 9 bases between the two ends. Germline values: CDR1 SGHVS, CDR2 FQNEAQ. The CDR3 loop spans 15 amino acids. CDR3 DNA: TGTGCCAGCAGCTTAGGACTAGTAGGCACAGATACGCAGTATTTT. Translating it yields CASSLGLVGTDTQYF.

This clone was observed a single time. The chain employs TRBV19 and TRBJ2-1; tentative D call: TRBD2 (6 bases). Per germline, CDR1 LNHDA and CDR2 SQIVND (reference sequence). The CDR3 is 19 residues long. Trimming shortened V by 3 bases and J by 0 bases, and 21 bases separated the two germline ends. CDR3 in DNA: TGTGCCAGTAGTATGGCAGGGAGCCGGGACTCTAGCTCCTACAATGAGCAGTTCTTC. Its protein is CASSMAGSRDSSSYNEQFF.

The CDR3 loop is CASSLEGGTDTQYF. The CDR3 nucleotides are TGTGCCAGCAGCTTAGAAGGGGGTACAGATACGCAGTATTTT. This rearrangement joins TRBV7-9 to TRBJ2-3, with D perhaps matching TRBD1 (6 bases). The CDR3 loop spans 14 amino acids. With 1 base removed from V and 3 bases from J, the gap between germline ends came to 8 bases. Germline assignment: CDR1 SEHNR and CDR2 FQNEAQ (reference sequence).

The chain combines TRBV7-9 with TRBJ2-2, with 12 bases fitting TRBD2. Germline assignment: CDR1 SEHNR and CDR2 FQNEAQ (reference sequence). V lost 2 bases and J lost 1; bases outside the gene matches: 2. The CDR3 loop spans 17 amino acids. As DNA, the CDR3 is TGTGCCAGCAGCTTATCGGGACTAGCGGGGAACACCGGGGAGCTGTTTTTT. This encodes CASSLSGLAGNTGELFF.

In its sample, this clone was seen once. The rearrangement uses TRBV6-5 and TRBJ1-1; D is unclear. The germline V gene encodes CDR1 MNHEY and CDR2 SVGAGI. CDR3 size: 13 residues. The V gene lost 0 bases and the J gene lost 8 bases, with 10 bases spanning the gap. This CDR3 reads CASSYSEKQEAFF. The CDR3 DNA sequence: TGTGCCAGCAGTTACTCGGAAAAACAGGAAGCTTTCTTT.

The genes are TRBV29-1 and TRBJ2-1, with D possibly TRBD1 on 5 matching bases. The germline gives CDR1 SQVTM, CDR2 ANQGSEA. Trimming shortened V by 4 bases and J by 9 bases, and 13 bases separated the two germline ends. The CDR3 consists of 12 residues. CDR3 region: CSVGGARSEQFF. The CDR3 nucleotides read TGCAGCGTTGGGGGCGCGCGAAGTGAGCAGTTCTTC.

This sequence joins TRBV19 and TRBJ2-5; 7 bases fit TRBD2. The last part of the DNA fits TRBJ2-7 better; the J call may be wrong. The CDR3 has 14 residues. The germline V gene encodes CDR1 LNHDA and CDR2 SQIVND (reference sequence). The CDR3 DNA reads TGTGCCAGTAGTATGGCGGGAGCAACCTACGAGCAGTACTTC. Its protein product is CASSMAGATYEQYF.